The 14 T cell receptor beta chains reported below all come from one sample, sequenced in a study of blood T cell repertoires in COVID-19. Sequencing was performed with immunoSEQ multiplex PCR; in TCRdb, only in-frame clones are kept and a portion is missing. This sample has some 370,000 clones, with 80% to 90% found just once. The sample was peripheral blood. The receptors derive from a man in his forties with acute or convalescent COVID-19.

The rearrangement links TRBV18 to TRBJ1-4; no clear D. The CDR3 consists of 14 residues. Germline CDR1 is KGHSH and CDR2 is LQKENI. The V gene lost 4 bases and the J gene lost 0 bases, with 6 bases spanning the gap. CDR3 amino acids: CASSREATNEKLFF. The CDR3 nucleotides read TGTGCCAGCTCACGAGAAGCAACTAATGAAAAACTGTTTTTT.

The chain joins TRBV19 to TRBJ1-2; 7 bases agree with TRBD1. Per germline, CDR1 LNHDA and CDR2 SQIVND (reference sequence). This CDR3 contains 14 residues. V was pared by 5 bases and J by 1 base, with 4 bases of the junction left unmatched. CDR3 DNA sequence: TGTGCCAGTAGTCTGGGACAGAATAACTATGGCTACACCTTC. Encoded protein: CASSLGQNNYGYTF.

V gene TRBV9 combines with J gene TRBJ2-2; 12 nucleotides line up with TRBD2. This CDR3 is built from 15 residues. Germline lookup yields CDR1 SGDLS and CDR2 YYNGEE. V was clipped by 3 bases and J by 5 bases; unmatched bases: 2. The CDR3 spells CASSGTSGITGELFF. In DNA form, the CDR3 reads TGTGCCAGCAGCGGGACTAGCGGGATTACCGGGGAGCTGTTTTTT.

This chain links TRBV28 with TRBJ1-4; TRBD1 matches at 8 bases. Germline V gene sequence: CDR1 MDHEN, CDR2 SYDVKM. This CDR3 is 17 amino acids long. Trimming removed 5 bases from V and 5 bases from J; junction bases left unmatched: 13. CDR3 residues: CASSPQTWGQENEKLFF. For the CDR3, the DNA is TGTGCCAGCAGTCCCCAAACCTGGGGACAGGAAAATGAAAAACTGTTTTTT.

This clone came up once. The chain recombines TRBV7-2 with TRBJ2-7; 7 nucleotides align to TRBD2. The CDR3 length is 16 residues. V was pared by 5 bases and J by 2 bases, with 12 bases of the junction left unmatched. From germline, CDR1 is SGHTA and CDR2 FQGNSA. CDR3 in amino acids: CASSLWPGGGAYEQYF. In DNA form, the CDR3 reads TGTGCCAGCAGCCTGTGGCCAGGCGGGGGAGCCTACGAGCAGTACTTC.

This sequence joins TRBV6-5 and TRBJ1-1; a possible D gene is TRBD1 (5 bases). CDR3 length: 15 amino acids. The ends were cut back, 2 bases at V and 1 base at J, with 11 bases in the middle. Germline assignment: CDR1 MNHEY and CDR2 SVGAGI. CDR3: CASSYAGRANTEAFF. The CDR3 nucleotides read TGTGCCAGCAGTTACGCGGGACGGGCGAACACTGAAGCTTTCTTT.

This chain connects TRBV9 to TRBJ1-4; TRBD1 might be the D (5 bases). The CDR3 is made up of 17 amino acids. V shed 2 bases and J shed 0 bases, with 14 bases lying between them. Germline CDR1 is SGDLS and CDR2 is YYNGEE. Written as DNA, the CDR3 is TGTGCCAGCAGCGTGGGGCGGCAGCCTGCAACTAATGAAAAACTGTTTTTT. It specifies CASSVGRQPATNEKLFF.

The chain recombines TRBV28 with TRBJ2-7, with 11 nucleotides matching TRBD2. J gave up 0 bases and V 8 bases, and 9 bases lay outside the gene matches. This CDR3 is 16 amino acids long. CDR1 is MDHEN and CDR2 is SYDVKM in the germline V gene. The CDR3 spells CASVSGRAKNSYEQYF. The CDR3 DNA sequence: TGTGCCAGCGTTAGCGGGAGGGCCAAAAACTCCTACGAGCAGTACTTC. Combining the CDR3 with reference TRBV28 and TRBJ2-7 gives the whole variable domain DVKVTQSSRYLVKRTGEKVFLECVQDMDHENMFWYRQDPGLGLRLIYFSYDVKMKEKGDIPEGYSVSREKKERFSLILESASTNQTSMYLCASVSGRAKNSYEQYFGPGTRLTVT.

The chain employs TRBV7-6 and TRBJ1-6, with 10 bases matching TRBD1. The length of the CDR3 is 15 residues. CDR1 and CDR2 from the germline V gene are SGHVS and FNYEAQ. V shed 5 bases and J 7 bases; nucleotides not matched to a gene: 5. CDR3 sequence (DNA): TGTGCCAGCAGCCCGGGACAGGGGAGAAATTCACCCCTCCACTTT. Its translation is CASSPGQGRNSPLHF.

This clone was seen repeatedly, ten times or more. This chain links TRBV29-1 with TRBJ1-1; possibly TRBD1 for D (6 bases). The CDR3 length is 13 residues. Germline V gene data show CDR1 as SQVTM and CDR2 as ANQGSEA. Written as DNA, the CDR3 is TGCAGTGGAGGGGGGGCAGGAGGCACTGAAGCTTTCTTT. This gives the protein CSGGGAGGTEAFF.

The J gene is TRBJ1-1, the V gene TRBV7-6; maybe TRBD1 (5 bases). The CDR3 spans 16 residues. Germline V gene lookup returns CDR1 SGHVS and CDR2 FNYEAQ. Trimming cost V 1 base and J 1 base, with 13 bases left between them. This CDR3 reads CASSLEEGAANTEAFF. DNA for the CDR3: TGTGCCAGCAGCTTAGAGGAAGGGGCGGCGAACACTGAAGCTTTCTTT.

V gene TRBV27 combines with J gene TRBJ1-1; no reliable D call. Germline V CDR1 and CDR2: MNHEY, SMNVEV (reference sequence). V was pared by 0 bases and J by 1 base, with 12 bases between. This CDR3 has 16 amino acids. The CDR3 nucleotides read TGTGCCAGCAGTTTATCCGATAACCCCGGGAACACTGAAGCTTTCTTT. Protein product: CASSLSDNPGNTEAFF.

The chain has TRBV4-2 and TRBJ1-4; 9 bases agree with TRBD1. Germline CDR1 reads LGHNA; CDR2 reads YNFKEQ. With V trimmed by 5 bases and J by 8 bases, 9 bases remained unmatched. CDR3 size: 15 residues. DNA for the CDR3: TGTGCCAGCAGCTATGAGACAGGGGGTAGGGAAAAACTGTTTTTT. This encodes CASSYETGGREKLFF.

This clone has only one observation. The rearrangement uses TRBV28 and TRBJ1-2; 10 bases agree with TRBD1. J was trimmed by 8 bases and V by 1 base; bases with no gene match: 4. Germline-derived CDR1 and CDR2 are MDHEN and SYDVKM. This CDR3 is 14 amino acids long. The CDR3 region has the DNA TGTGCCAGCAGTTTATACGGGACAGGGGAAGGCTACACCTTC. It yields the protein CASSLYGTGEGYTF.